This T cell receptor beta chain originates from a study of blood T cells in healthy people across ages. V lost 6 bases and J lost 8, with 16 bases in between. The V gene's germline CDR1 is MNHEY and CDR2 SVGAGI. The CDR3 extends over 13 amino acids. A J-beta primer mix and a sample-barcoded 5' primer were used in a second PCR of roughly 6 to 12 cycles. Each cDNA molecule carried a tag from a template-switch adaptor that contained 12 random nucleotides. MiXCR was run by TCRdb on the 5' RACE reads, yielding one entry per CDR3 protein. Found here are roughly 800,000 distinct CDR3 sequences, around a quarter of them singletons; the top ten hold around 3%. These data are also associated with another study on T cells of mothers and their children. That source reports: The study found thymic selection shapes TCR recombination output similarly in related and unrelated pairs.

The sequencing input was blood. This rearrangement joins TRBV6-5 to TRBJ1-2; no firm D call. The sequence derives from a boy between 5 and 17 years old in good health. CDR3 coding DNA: TGTGCCAGCAGCCCCCTGAGAGCTGGGGGCTACACCTTC. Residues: CASSPLRAGGYTF.